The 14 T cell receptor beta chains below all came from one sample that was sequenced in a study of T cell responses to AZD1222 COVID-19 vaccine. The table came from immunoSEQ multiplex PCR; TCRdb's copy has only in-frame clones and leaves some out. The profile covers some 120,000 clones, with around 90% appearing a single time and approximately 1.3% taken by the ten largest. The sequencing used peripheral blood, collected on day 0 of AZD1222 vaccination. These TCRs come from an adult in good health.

In DNA form, the CDR3 reads TGTGCCAGCGAGGGCCAGCAGGGTGAAGCTTTCTTT. It is translated as CASEGQQGEAFF. The rearrangement uses TRBV13 and TRBJ1-1, with D tentatively TRBD1 (5 bases). The CDR3 covers 12 residues. Germline V gene sequence: CDR1 PRHDT, CDR2 FYEKMQ (reference sequence). V was pared by 8 bases and J by 7 bases, with 14 bases between.

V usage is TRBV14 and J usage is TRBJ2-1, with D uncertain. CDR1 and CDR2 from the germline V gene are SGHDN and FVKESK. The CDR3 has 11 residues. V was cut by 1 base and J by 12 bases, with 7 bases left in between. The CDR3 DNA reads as TGTGCCAGCAGCCAAGTCGGGCGGCAGTTCTTC. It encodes CASSQVGRQFF.

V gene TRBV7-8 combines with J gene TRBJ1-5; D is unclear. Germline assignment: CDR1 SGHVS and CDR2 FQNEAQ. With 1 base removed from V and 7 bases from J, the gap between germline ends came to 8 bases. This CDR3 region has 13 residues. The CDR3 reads CASSLVRQQPQHF. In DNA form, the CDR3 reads TGTGCCAGCAGCTTAGTCCGCCAGCAGCCCCAGCATTTT. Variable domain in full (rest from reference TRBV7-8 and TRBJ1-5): GAGVSQSPRYKVAKRGQDVALRCDPISGHVSLFWYQQALGQGPEFLTYFQNEAQLDKSGLPSDRFFAERPEGSVSTLKIQRTQQEDSAVYLCASSLVRQQPQHFGDGTRLSIL.

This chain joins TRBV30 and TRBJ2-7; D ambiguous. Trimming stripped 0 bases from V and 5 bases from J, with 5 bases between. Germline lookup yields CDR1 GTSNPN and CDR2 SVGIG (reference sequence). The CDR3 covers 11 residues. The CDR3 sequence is CAWSVLNEQYF. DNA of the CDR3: TGTGCCTGGAGTGTACTTAACGAGCAGTACTTC.

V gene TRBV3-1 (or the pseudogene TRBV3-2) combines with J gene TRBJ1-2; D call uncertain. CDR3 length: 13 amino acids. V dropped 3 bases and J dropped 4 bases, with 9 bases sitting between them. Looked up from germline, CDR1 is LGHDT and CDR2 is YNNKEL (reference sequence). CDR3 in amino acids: CASSQARPYGYTF. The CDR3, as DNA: TGTGCCAGCAGCCAGGCCAGGCCCTATGGCTACACCTTC.

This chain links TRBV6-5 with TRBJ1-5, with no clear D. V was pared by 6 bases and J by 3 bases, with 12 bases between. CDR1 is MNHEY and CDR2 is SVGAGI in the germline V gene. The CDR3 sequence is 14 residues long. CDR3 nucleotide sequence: TGTGCCAGCAGCTCCGACGGAACCAATCAGCCCCAGCATTTT. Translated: CASSSDGTNQPQHF.

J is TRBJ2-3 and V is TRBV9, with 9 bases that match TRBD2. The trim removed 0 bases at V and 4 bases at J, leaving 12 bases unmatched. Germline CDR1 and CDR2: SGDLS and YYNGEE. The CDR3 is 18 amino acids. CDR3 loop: CASSVGPLAGIYADTQYF. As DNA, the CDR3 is TGTGCCAGCAGCGTAGGTCCCCTAGCGGGGATTTACGCAGATACGCAGTATTTT. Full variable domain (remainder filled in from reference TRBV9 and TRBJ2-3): DSGVTQTPKHLITATGQRVTLRCSPRSGDLSVYWYQQSLDQGLQFLIQYYNGEERAKGNILERFSAQQFPDLHSELNLSSLELGDSALYFCASSVGPLAGIYADTQYFGPGTRLTVL.

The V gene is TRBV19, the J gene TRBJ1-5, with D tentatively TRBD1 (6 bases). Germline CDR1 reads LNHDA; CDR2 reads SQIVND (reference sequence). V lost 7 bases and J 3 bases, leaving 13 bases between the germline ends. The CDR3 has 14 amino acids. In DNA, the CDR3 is TGTGCCAGTACTGCGGACAGATTCAATCAGCCCCAGCATTTT. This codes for CASTADRFNQPQHF.

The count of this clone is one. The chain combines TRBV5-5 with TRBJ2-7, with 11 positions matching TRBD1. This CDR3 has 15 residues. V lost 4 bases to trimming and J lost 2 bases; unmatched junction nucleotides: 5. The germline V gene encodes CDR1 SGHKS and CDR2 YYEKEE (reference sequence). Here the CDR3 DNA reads TGTGCCAGCAGCGCCCGGGACAGGGGGGCCTACGAGCAGTACTTC. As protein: CASSARDRGAYEQYF.

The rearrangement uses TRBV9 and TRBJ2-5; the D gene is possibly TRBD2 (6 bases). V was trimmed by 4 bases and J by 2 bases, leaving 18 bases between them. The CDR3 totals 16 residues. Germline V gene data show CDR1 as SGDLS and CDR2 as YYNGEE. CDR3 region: CASSPRLGGAQETQYF. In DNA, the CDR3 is TGTGCCAGCAGCCCACGACTAGGAGGGGCGCAAGAGACCCAGTACTTC.

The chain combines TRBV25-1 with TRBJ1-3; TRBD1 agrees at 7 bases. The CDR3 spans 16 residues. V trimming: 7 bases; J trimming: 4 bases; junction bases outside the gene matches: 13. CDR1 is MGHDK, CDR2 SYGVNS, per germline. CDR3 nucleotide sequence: TGTGCCAGCAACCGCCCAGGACAGGTATCCGGAAACACCATATATTTT. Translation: CASNRPGQVSGNTIYF.

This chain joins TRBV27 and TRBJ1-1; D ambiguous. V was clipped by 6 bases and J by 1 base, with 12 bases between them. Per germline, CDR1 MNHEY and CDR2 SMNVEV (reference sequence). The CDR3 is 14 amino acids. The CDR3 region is CASSKRPENTEAFF. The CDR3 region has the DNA TGTGCCAGCAGCAAGAGGCCGGAGAACACTGAAGCTTTCTTT.

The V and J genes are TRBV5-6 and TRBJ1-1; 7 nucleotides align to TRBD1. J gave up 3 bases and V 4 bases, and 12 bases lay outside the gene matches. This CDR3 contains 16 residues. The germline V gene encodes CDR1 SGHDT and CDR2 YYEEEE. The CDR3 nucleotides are TGTGCCAGCAGCCCCTTGGGGAGGGGGCTAGACACTGAAGCTTTCTTT. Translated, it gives CASSPLGRGLDTEAFF.

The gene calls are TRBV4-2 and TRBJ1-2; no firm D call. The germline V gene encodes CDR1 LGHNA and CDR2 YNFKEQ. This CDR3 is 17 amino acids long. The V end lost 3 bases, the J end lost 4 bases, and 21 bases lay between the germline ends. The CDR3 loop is CASSHGMEAVGGYGYTF. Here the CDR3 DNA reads TGTGCCAGCAGCCACGGGATGGAAGCGGTCGGAGGCTATGGCTACACCTTC.